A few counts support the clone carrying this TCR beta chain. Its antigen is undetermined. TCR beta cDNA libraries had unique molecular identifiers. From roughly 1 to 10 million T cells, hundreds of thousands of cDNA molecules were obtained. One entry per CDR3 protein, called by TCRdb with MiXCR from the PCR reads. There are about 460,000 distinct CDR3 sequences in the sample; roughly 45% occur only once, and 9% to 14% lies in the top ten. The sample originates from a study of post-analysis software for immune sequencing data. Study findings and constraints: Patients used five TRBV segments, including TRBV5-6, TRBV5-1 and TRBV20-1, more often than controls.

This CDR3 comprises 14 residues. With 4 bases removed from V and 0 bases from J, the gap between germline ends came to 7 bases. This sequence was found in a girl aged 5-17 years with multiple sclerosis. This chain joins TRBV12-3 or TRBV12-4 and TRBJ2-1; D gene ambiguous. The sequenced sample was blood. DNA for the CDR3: TGTGCCAGCAGTTCACAGAGCTCCTACAATGAGCAGTTCTTC. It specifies CASSSQSSYNEQFF.